This TCR beta chain comes out of a study of blood T cells in healthy people across ages. Study-wide points: It was not possible, with unsorted PBMCs, to conclusively compare naive and antigen-experienced cells. Donor CMV status, an unknown factor, possibly confounded changes in expanded clonotypes.

Isolation per sample recovered at least 6 million PBMCs. The second PCR ran roughly 6 to 11 cycles with a sample-barcoded 5' primer and J-beta primers. Every cDNA was tagged by a template-switch adaptor with 12 random nucleotides. TCRdb redid the calling of the 5' RACE reads with MiXCR, one entry per CDR3 protein. The sample includes over 950,000 distinct CDR3 sequences, 35% to 40% of them seen just once. The sample holds a few counts of this clonotype. Its specificity is not known. The TCR comes from a man between 18 and 29 years old in good health. Sequenced input: blood.

Here the CDR3 reads CASSLEAGSNYGYTF. The DNA for the CDR3 is TGTGCCAGCAGCTTAGAGGCAGGGAGTAACTATGGCTACACCTTC. The genes are TRBV7-6 and TRBJ1-2; a weak D match, TRBD1 (5 bases). The CDR3 sequence is 15 residues long. V was cut by 1 base and J by 1 base, with 10 bases left in between. Germline values: CDR1 SGHVS, CDR2 FNYEAQ. The full variable domain, in which reference TRBV7-6 and TRBJ1-2 provide the parts outside the CDR3, is GAGVSQSPRYKVTKRGQDVALRCDPISGHVSLYWYRQALGQGPEFLTYFNYEAQQDKSGLPNDRFSAERPEGSISTLTIQRTEQRDSAMYRCASSLEAGSNYGYTFGSGTRLTVV.